This is a list of T cell receptor beta chains from one sample in a study of T cells in Graves' hyperthyroidism and ophthalmopathy. From the multiplex PCR reads, TCRdb called clonotypes with MiXCR, one entry per CDR3 protein. The table records about 360,000 distinct CDR3 sequences, about a fifth of them present only once. The sample consisted of blood. The receptors derive from a woman under 30 with Graves' hyperthyroidism. The CDR3 runs from the conserved cysteine through the conserved F or W. The order of the fields is clone size, V gene, D gene, J gene, CDR3 DNA, CDR3 protein. A D gene is named only where the DNA matches it firmly. Expanded clones get a size class; other rows say once, few or many, or leave the size out.

abundance: many; v_gene: TRBV27; d_gene: TRBD2; j_gene: TRBJ2-6; CDR3nt: TGTGCCAGCAGCCGCGGGGGGGCGGTGGGGGCCAACGTCCTGACTTTC; CDR3aa: CASSRGGAVGANVLTF
abundance: many; v_gene: TRBV11-3; d_gene: NA; j_gene: TRBJ2-2; CDR3nt: TGTGCCAGCAGCTCCTCGTGGGCCGGGGAGCTGTTTTTT; CDR3aa: CASSSSWAGELFF
abundance: few; v_gene: TRBV28; d_gene: TRBD2; j_gene: TRBJ2-6; CDR3nt: TGTGCCAGCAGTCTAGCGGGGGGGAGCCACTCTGGGGCCAACATCCTGACTTTC; CDR3aa: CASSLAGGSHSGANILTF
abundance: many; v_gene: TRBV27; d_gene: NA; j_gene: TRBJ1-2; CDR3nt: TGTGCCAGCAGTATGGGGGACGGCAATTATGGCTACACCTTC; CDR3aa: CASSMGDGNYGYTF
abundance: NA; v_gene: TRBV5-5; d_gene: TRBD2; j_gene: TRBJ2-5; CDR3nt: TGTGCCAGCAGCGGAGCGGGGGGCCGGGGAGAGACCCAGTACTTC; CDR3aa: CASSGAGGRGETQYF
abundance: many; v_gene: TRBV6-1; d_gene: NA; j_gene: TRBJ2-7; CDR3nt: TGTGCCAGCAGTGAATCTCGGGGCTACGAGCAGTACTTC; CDR3aa: CASSESRGYEQYF
abundance: many; v_gene: TRBV7-9; d_gene: NA; j_gene: TRBJ2-5; CDR3nt: TGTGCCAGCAGCTTAGGAGGGGTTATCCAAGAGACCCAGTACTTC; CDR3aa: CASSLGGVIQETQYF
abundance: few; v_gene: TRBV18; d_gene: NA; j_gene: TRBJ2-5; CDR3nt: TGTGCCAGCTCACCGCCGGGGACACACCAAGAGACCCAGTACTTC; CDR3aa: CASSPPGTHQETQYF
abundance: many; v_gene: TRBV6-1; d_gene: NA; j_gene: TRBJ1-2; CDR3nt: TGTGCCAGCAGTGAAGCTAAGGCCCTCTATGGCTACACCTTC; CDR3aa: CASSEAKALYGYTF
abundance: many; v_gene: TRBV29-1; d_gene: NA; j_gene: TRBJ2-5; CDR3nt: TGCAGCGTTGAGGATGAGACCCAGTACTTC; CDR3aa: CSVEDETQYF
abundance: many; v_gene: TRBV27; d_gene: NA; j_gene: TRBJ1-1; CDR3nt: TGTGCCAGCAGTTTATCGGCAACGAACACTGAAGCTTTCTTT; CDR3aa: CASSLSATNTEAFF
abundance: many; v_gene: TRBV28; d_gene: NA; j_gene: TRBJ1-5; CDR3nt: TGTGCCAGCAGGCCCTGGGGAAAAAAGGGAAGCAATCAGCCCCAGCATTTT; CDR3aa: CASRPWGKKGSNQPQHF
abundance: many; v_gene: TRBV5-1; d_gene: NA; j_gene: TRBJ2-7; CDR3nt: TGCGCCAGCAAACTGACAGGAGGAGCCTACGAGCAGTACTTC; CDR3aa: CASKLTGGAYEQYF
abundance: many; v_gene: TRBV12-3/TRBV12-4; d_gene: NA; j_gene: TRBJ1-2; CDR3nt: TGTGCCAGCAGTACGGGGGGGGACTACACCTTC; CDR3aa: CASSTGGDYTF
abundance: many; v_gene: TRBV9; d_gene: TRBD2; j_gene: TRBJ2-5; CDR3nt: TGTGCCAGCAGCGTAGGGCTTCGGGGGGGAGAGACCCAGTACTTC; CDR3aa: CASSVGLRGGETQYF
abundance: few; v_gene: TRBV10-1; d_gene: TRBD1; j_gene: TRBJ2-5; CDR3nt: TGCGCCAGCAGTGAGTCGAAGGGGGCCCCCGAGACCCAGTACTTC; CDR3aa: CASSESKGAPETQYF
abundance: many; v_gene: TRBV6-1; d_gene: TRBD1; j_gene: TRBJ1-1; CDR3nt: TGTGCCAGCAGTGAAGCGCGGACAGGCACTGAAGCTTTCTTT; CDR3aa: CASSEARTGTEAFF
abundance: many; v_gene: TRBV12-3/TRBV12-4; d_gene: NA; j_gene: TRBJ1-1; CDR3nt: TGTGCCAGCAGTTTACTGGGGGGAGCTTTCTTT; CDR3aa: CASSLLGGAFF
abundance: many; v_gene: TRBV10-3; d_gene: NA; j_gene: TRBJ2-7; CDR3nt: TGTGCCATCAGTGGATCCCAAGGGGCTGGCGGGACCTACGAGCAGTACTTC; CDR3aa: CAISGSQGAGGTYEQYF
abundance: NA; v_gene: TRBV24-1; d_gene: NA; j_gene: TRBJ2-7; CDR3nt: TGTGCCACCAGCGGCGGCGGTGGGGATGAGCAGTACTTC; CDR3aa: CATSGGGGDEQYF
abundance: many; v_gene: TRBV13; d_gene: NA; j_gene: TRBJ2-7; CDR3nt: TGTGCCAGCAGCACGGGGCGCGAGAGCTCCTACGAGCAGTACTTC; CDR3aa: CASSTGRESSYEQYF
abundance: NA; v_gene: TRBV18; d_gene: NA; j_gene: TRBJ2-7; CDR3nt: TGTGCCAGCTCACCCCGGGAAGCGAACTCCTACGAGCAGTACTTC; CDR3aa: CASSPREANSYEQYF
abundance: many; v_gene: TRBV20-1; d_gene: NA; j_gene: TRBJ1-1; CDR3nt: TGCAGTGCTACCGGGGTTGGGCCTGAAGCTTTCTTT; CDR3aa: CSATGVGPEAFF
abundance: many; v_gene: TRBV7-8; d_gene: NA; j_gene: TRBJ1-2; CDR3nt: TGTGCCAGCAGCTTAGTAGTGAACTCGGACTATGGCTACACCTTC; CDR3aa: CASSLVVNSDYGYTF
abundance: few; v_gene: TRBV4-1; d_gene: NA; j_gene: TRBJ2-2; CDR3nt: TGCGCCAGCAGCCAACTCCCATGGGGGTTTTTCGGGGAGCTGTTTTTT; CDR3aa: CASSQLPWGFFGELFF